Below are 32 T cell receptor beta chains sequenced from a single sample in a study of a mutant IDH1 vaccine in newly diagnosed glioma (TCRdb year 2021). The label giving this sample's time point can be read as: baseline, week 1 (first vaccination visit). In light of the paper, this sample's treatment or condition label describes: pre-vaccination baseline after standard-of-care therapy. Libraries were made using the immunoSEQ multiplex PCR assay. This immuneACCESS table, as held by TCRdb, lists in-frame sequences with V and J called but not all clones. Of the missing ones, under half trace to an unresolved V gene in checked studies; the others have no known cause. The sample data list approximately 92,000 clones, and 80% of these were observed just once. The leading ten clones occupy around 7.5% of the sample. Specimen: PBMCs, collected from a glioma patient treated with radiotherapy, temozolomide or both. Receptors originate from a man aged 35 to 55 with glioma.

This chain uses TRBV19 with TRBJ1-3; D gene uncertain. The CDR3 runs 15 residues. V was trimmed by 2 bases and J by 0 bases, leaving 8 bases between them. Germline V gives CDR1 LNHDA, CDR2 SQIVND (reference sequence). CDR3 bases: TGTGCCAGTAGTATAAGCCAGAGCTCTGGAAACACCATATATTTT. The encoded protein is CASSISQSSGNTIYF.

The chain carries TRBV28 and TRBJ1-2; 9 bases are a match to TRBD1. The germline gives CDR1 MDHEN, CDR2 SYDVKM. The CDR3 loop spans 13 amino acids. V shed 7 bases and J 6 bases; nucleotides not matched to a gene: 6. CDR3 nucleotide sequence: TGTGCCAGCAAGCCCGGGACAGGGCATGGCTACACCTTC. Translated, it gives CASKPGTGHGYTF.

CDR3 residues: CASSQTGAGANVLTF. Written as DNA, the CDR3 is TGCGCCAGCAGCCAAACAGGGGCTGGGGCCAACGTCCTGACTTTC. This chain connects TRBV5-1 to TRBJ2-6; 7 nucleotides match TRBD1. The CDR3 length is 15 residues. Per the germline V gene, CDR1 is SGHRS and CDR2 is YFSETQ. J was trimmed by 2 bases and V by 4 bases; bases with no gene match: 3.

V is TRBV5-7 and J is TRBJ2-1; perhaps TRBD2 as D (5 bases). TRBV5-7 is an ORF, and what it does is uncertain. The V end lost 4 bases, the J end lost 4 bases, and 12 bases lay between the germline ends. The CDR3 totals 14 residues. CDR3 in amino acids: CASSESGLYNEQFF. CDR3 bases: TGTGCCAGCAGCGAATCCGGACTTTACAATGAGCAGTTCTTC.

This clone has more than one count but fewer than ten. The chain joins TRBV7-3 to TRBJ1-1; 7 nucleotides match TRBD1. Trimming cost V 5 bases and J 0 bases; bases outside gene matches: 3. CDR3 length equals 14 residues. The germline V gene has CDR1 SGHTA and CDR2 FQGTGA. The CDR3 loop reads CASSPTGMNTEAFF. In DNA, the CDR3 is TGTGCCAGCAGCCCGACAGGGATGAACACTGAAGCTTTCTTT. The complete variable domain, with remaining parts taken from reference TRBV7-3 and TRBJ1-1, reads GAGVSQTPSNKVTEKGKYVELRCDPISGHTALYWYRQSLGQGPEFLIYFQGTGAADDSGLPNDRFFAVRPEGSVSTLKIQRTERGDSAVYLCASSPTGMNTEAFFGQGTRLTVV.

The chain recombines TRBV28 with TRBJ2-2; TRBD2 matches at 9 bases. Germline CDR1 MDHEN, CDR2 SYDVKM. The V segment lost 8 bases and the J segment 1 base; nucleotides outside the gene matches: 2. This CDR3 is built from 14 residues. The CDR3, as DNA: TGTGCCAGCTGGCGGGGGGGGAACACCGGGGAGCTGTTTTTT. Translated, it gives CASWRGGNTGELFF. Variable domain in full (rest from reference TRBV28 and TRBJ2-2): DVKVTQSSRYLVKRTGEKVFLECVQDMDHENMFWYRQDPGLGLRLIYFSYDVKMKEKGDIPEGYSVSREKKERFSLILESASTNQTSMYLCASWRGGNTGELFFGEGSRLTVL.

The chain uses TRBV5-5 and TRBJ2-6; either TRBD1 or TRBD2 may supply D (5 bases each). CDR3 length equals 15 residues. Germline lookup yields CDR1 SGHKS and CDR2 YYEKEE (reference sequence). V was trimmed by 1 base and J by 2 bases, leaving 7 bases between them. DNA for the CDR3: TGTGCCAGCAGCTTGCAGGGAGCTGGGGCCAACGTCCTGACTTTC. This encodes CASSLQGAGANVLTF.

This chain's CDR3 is CASRLNDEQFF. In DNA form, the CDR3 reads TGTGCCAGTCGTTTAAACGATGAGCAGTTCTTC. V usage is TRBV19 and J usage is TRBJ2-1; no clear D. V was cut by 8 bases and J by 8 bases, with 10 bases left in between. Germline-derived CDR1 and CDR2 are LNHDA and SQIVND (reference sequence). The CDR3 is 11 amino acids.

CDR3 loop: CASSQDLRAGGFPYEQYF. Written as DNA, the CDR3 is TGTGCCAGCAGCCAAGATCTACGGGCGGGGGGGTTCCCCTACGAGCAGTACTTC. The genes are TRBV4-2 and TRBJ2-7; 9 positions match TRBD2. The V segment lost 0 bases and the J segment 2 bases; nucleotides outside the gene matches: 11. CDR3 size: 18 residues. The V gene's germline CDR1 is LGHNA and CDR2 YNFKEQ.

The chain recombines TRBV6-5 with TRBJ2-2; TRBD1 aligns across 9 bases. CDR1 and CDR2 (germline): MNHEY, SVGAGI. The CDR3 extends over 14 amino acids. V lost 8 bases and J lost 6; bases outside the gene matches: 7. The CDR3 bases are TGTGCCAGCGGGGGGGACAGGGCCGCCGGGGAGCTGTTTTTT. Its translation: CASGGDRAAGELFF.

The rearrangement links TRBV6-5 to TRBJ1-1; D remains unclear. The germline gives CDR1 MNHEY, CDR2 SVGAGI. V was cut by 6 bases and J by 1 base, with 12 bases left in between. This CDR3 has 14 amino acids. CDR3 loop: CASSLGLGNTEAFF. CDR3 in DNA: TGTGCCAGCAGCCTCGGCCTGGGGAACACTGAAGCTTTCTTT.

This clone was seen once. The chain is built from TRBV4-1 and TRBJ2-5; D is unresolved. The CDR3 spans 12 residues. Trimming pared 4 bases from V and 4 bases from J, leaving 7 bases between. Looked up from germline, CDR1 is MGHRA and CDR2 is YSYEKL. CDR3 sequence reads: CASSRGGETQYF. The CDR3 DNA reads as TGCGCCAGCAGCCGAGGTGGAGAGACCCAGTACTTC.

The V call is TRBV27, the J call TRBJ2-7; a possible D gene is TRBD1 (6 bases). V lost 6 bases to trimming and J lost 2 bases, with 14 bases between them. The germline CDR1 and CDR2 sequences are MNHEY and SMNVEV (reference sequence). The CDR3 loop spans 14 amino acids. The CDR3 bases are TGTGCCAGCAGGGTGACAGGTATGGCCTACGAGCAGTACTTC. Amino acid sequence: CASRVTGMAYEQYF.

The chain links TRBV7-9 to TRBJ1-5; D not certain. Germline CDR1 is SEHNR and CDR2 is FQNEAQ (reference sequence). V lost 6 bases and J lost 0, with 15 bases in between. The CDR3 contains 16 residues. The CDR3 sequence is CASSSIDTSSNQPQHF. CDR3 sequence (DNA): TGTGCCAGCAGTTCTATCGACACCTCTAGCAATCAGCCCCAGCATTTT. Full variable domain (missing parts from reference TRBV7-9 and TRBJ1-5): DTGVSQNPRHKITKRGQNVTFRCDPISEHNRLYWYRQTLGQGPEFLTYFQNEAQLEKSRLLSDRFSAERPKGSFSTLEIQRTEQGDSAMYLCASSSIDTSSNQPQHFGDGTRLSIL.

V gene TRBV7-9 combines with J gene TRBJ2-2; maybe TRBD1 (5 bases). The V and J ends lost 7 bases and 5 bases respectively, with 26 bases between them. Germline CDR1 SEHNR, CDR2 FQNEAQ (reference sequence). The CDR3 loop spans 18 amino acids. In DNA form, the CDR3 reads TGTGCCAGCACCTTTCCAACCCCGGCAGGGATACGGACCGGGGAGCTGTTTTTT. Protein: CASTFPTPAGIRTGELFF.

This clone was recorded only once. The chain combines TRBV2 with TRBJ1-3; D not resolved. V was pared by 7 bases and J by 2 bases, with 6 bases between. CDR1 and CDR2 (germline): SNHLY, FYNNEI. This CDR3 region has 12 residues. Here the CDR3 DNA reads TGTGCCAGCACCCAAGCTGGAAACACCATATATTTT. Its translation is CASTQAGNTIYF.

This chain connects TRBV6-6 to TRBJ1-5; D is uncertain. Trimming removed 6 bases at V and 0 bases at J, with 9 bases between. From germline, CDR1 is MNHNY and CDR2 SVGAGI (reference sequence). The CDR3 is made up of 14 amino acids. Here the CDR3 reads CASSDIYSNQPQHF. CDR3 bases: TGTGCCAGCAGCGACATCTATAGCAATCAGCCCCAGCATTTT.

The gene calls are TRBV4-1 and TRBJ2-7, with 8 bases aligning to TRBD2. Unmatched junction bases numbered 4, after V lost 6 bases and J lost 0 bases. Germline CDR1 MGHRA, CDR2 YSYEKL. The CDR3 covers 14 residues. The CDR3 is CASRREDDSYEQYF. The CDR3 DNA reads TGCGCCAGCAGGCGGGAGGACGACTCCTACGAGCAGTACTTC.

The rearrangement uses TRBV10-3 and TRBJ1-1; TRBD1 is a possible D gene (6 bases). V was cut by 10 bases and J by 5 bases, with 17 bases left in between. The CDR3 is 13 residues long. CDR1 ENHRY and CDR2 SYGVKD come from the germline V gene. The CDR3 DNA follows: TGTGCCACAATACAGGGCCTGGAGACTGAAGCTTTCTTT. Protein product: CATIQGLETEAFF.

The rearrangement joins TRBV6-6 to TRBJ2-7; D gene uncertain. The V end was cut by 6 bases, the J end by 0 bases, with 9 bases between. Germline V gives CDR1 MNHNY, CDR2 SVGAGI (reference sequence). This CDR3 is 13 amino acids long. This chain's CDR3 is CASRGWDSYEQYF. In DNA form, the CDR3 reads TGTGCCAGCAGGGGATGGGACTCCTACGAGCAGTACTTC.

The chain carries TRBV19 and TRBJ2-5, with 7 nucleotides matching TRBD2. The CDR3 runs to 15 residues. Per germline, CDR1 LNHDA and CDR2 SQIVND (reference sequence). With V trimmed by 2 bases and J by 5 bases, 8 bases remained unmatched. CDR3 in amino acids: CASSIRASGQETQYF. The CDR3 nucleotides read TGTGCCAGTAGTATAAGGGCTAGCGGTCAGGAGACCCAGTACTTC.

The chain has TRBV7-9 and TRBJ1-4; D gene uncertain. Trimming shortened V by 3 bases and J by 4 bases, and 9 bases separated the two germline ends. Per germline, CDR1 SEHNR and CDR2 FQNEAQ (reference sequence). CDR3 size: 14 residues. The CDR3 region has the DNA TGTGCCAGCAGCTTCCCAACCTTTAATGAAAAACTGTTTTTT. The encoded protein is CASSFPTFNEKLFF.

The V gene is TRBV5-1, the J gene TRBJ2-3; D gene unclear. The CDR3 spans 15 residues. V was trimmed by 0 bases and J by 2 bases, leaving 10 bases between them. The germline CDR1 and CDR2 sequences are SGHRS and YFSETQ. Here the CDR3 reads CASSLASLPTDTQYF. The CDR3, as DNA: TGCGCCAGCAGCTTGGCCAGCCTCCCCACAGATACGCAGTATTTT.

This clone appeared a few times. V usage is TRBV7-2 and J usage is TRBJ2-1; D uncertain. V lost 1 base and J lost 9, with 13 bases in between. Germline V gene lookup returns CDR1 SGHTA and CDR2 FQGNSA. This CDR3 comprises 14 residues. The CDR3 loop is CASSLDLSRIEQFF. CDR3 DNA sequence: TGTGCCAGCAGCTTAGATTTGTCCCGGATTGAGCAGTTCTTC.

This chain joins TRBV6-5 and TRBJ1-2; perhaps TRBD1 as D (6 bases). With 5 bases removed from V and 6 bases from J, the gap between germline ends came to 16 bases. Germline V CDR1 and CDR2: MNHEY, SVGAGI. The CDR3 contains 14 residues. The CDR3 here is CASSPPTGGDGYTF. The CDR3 DNA reads as TGTGCCAGCAGTCCCCCCACCGGGGGCGATGGCTACACCTTC.

This clone was counted once. This sequence joins TRBV6-5 and TRBJ1-1; the D gene is possibly TRBD1 (6 bases). The CDR3 runs to 14 residues. V was trimmed by 6 bases and J by 11 bases, leaving 22 bases between them. The germline gives CDR1 MNHEY, CDR2 SVGAGI. The CDR3 nucleotides are TGTGCCAGCAGGGGAAGGACAGTAGACCCCTGGGCTTTCTTT. Translation gives CASRGRTVDPWAFF.

The chain has TRBV27 and TRBJ2-3; the D is unclear. Trimming took 2 bases from V and 0 from J, leaving 18 bases between them. The CDR3 consists of 18 residues. Germline V gene sequence: CDR1 MNHEY, CDR2 SMNVEV (reference sequence). CDR3 protein: CASSLGVAPHTSTDTQYF. CDR3 nucleotide sequence: TGTGCCAGCAGTTTAGGGGTAGCTCCGCACACTAGCACAGATACGCAGTATTTT.

The V gene is TRBV5-1, the J gene TRBJ2-3; TRBD1 or TRBD2 may be the D gene (6 bases each). The germline V gene encodes CDR1 SGHRS and CDR2 YFSETQ. The CDR3 consists of 14 residues. V lost 0 bases and J 4 bases, leaving 9 bases between the germline ends. The CDR3 nucleotides read TGCGCCAGCAGCTTGGCGGGGGCAGCAGATACGCAGTATTTT. Amino acids: CASSLAGAADTQYF.

V usage is TRBV28 and J usage is TRBJ2-7; 9 positions match TRBD1. CDR1 and CDR2 from the germline V gene are MDHEN and SYDVKM. The CDR3 has 15 residues. The V and J ends lost 5 bases and 3 bases, in that order; junction bases with no gene match: 8. DNA of the CDR3: TGTGCCAGCAGTCCCCCGACAGGGGGAAGCTACGAGCAGTACTTC. Protein: CASSPPTGGSYEQYF.

This sequence joins TRBV5-4 and TRBJ1-5; 11 nucleotides match TRBD1. CDR3 length equals 16 residues. Germline CDR1 is SGHNT and CDR2 is YYREEE (reference sequence). Germline trimming cut 2 bases from V and 7 bases from J; bases unmatched to any gene: 8. CDR3 coding DNA: TGTGCCAGCAGCTTAGGTGGACAGGGGGCTTGGCAGCCCCAGCATTTT. Its protein product is CASSLGGQGAWQPQHF.

The rearrangement joins TRBV4-3 to TRBJ2-1, with 8 bases matching TRBD2. CDR3 length: 18 amino acids. Germline V gene sequence: CDR1 LGHNA, CDR2 YSLEER. The J segment lost 2 bases and the V segment lost 0 bases, leaving 9 bases of the junction unmatched. Here the CDR3 DNA reads TGCGCCAGCAGCCAAGATCTGGGCGGGGGGCCTACCTACAATGAGCAGTTCTTC. Translation gives CASSQDLGGGPTYNEQFF.

This sequence joins TRBV7-2 and TRBJ1-2, with D tentatively TRBD1 (5 bases). Deletions cut 5 bases from V and 4 bases from J, with 11 bases between. Looked up from germline, CDR1 is SGHTA and CDR2 is FQGNSA. This CDR3 is 13 amino acids long. CDR3 in amino acids: CASSLGLSYGYTF. CDR3 DNA: TGTGCCAGCAGCCTGGGACTTAGCTATGGCTACACCTTC.